These 17 T cell receptor beta chains were all obtained from the same sample, sequenced in a study of blood T cells in healthy people across ages. The second PCR ran about 6 to 11 cycles with a sample-barcoded 5' primer and J-beta primers. MiXCR was run by TCRdb on the 5' RACE reads, yielding one entry per CDR3 protein. The repertoire includes about 1.5 million distinct CDR3 sequences, around two fifths of them detected once, and around 8% sits in the top ten. The sequenced sample consisted of blood. Every receptor here comes from a woman aged 18-30 years in good health.

The rearrangement joins TRBV6-2 or TRBV6-3 to TRBJ2-2, with 8 bases matching TRBD1. From germline, CDR1 is MNHEY and CDR2 SVGEGT. J was trimmed by 3 bases and V by 5 bases; bases with no gene match: 8. The CDR3 length is 16 residues. This CDR3 reads CASSNQGASHTGELFF. Here the CDR3 DNA reads TGTGCCAGCAGTAACCAGGGGGCAAGCCACACCGGGGAGCTGTTTTTT.

This chain links TRBV27 with TRBJ2-6; D is uncertain. Germline assignment: CDR1 MNHEY and CDR2 SMNVEV (reference sequence). The germline V and J ends were trimmed by 8 bases and 0 bases, with 11 bases remaining between them. This CDR3 comprises 15 residues. The CDR3 coding sequence is TGTGCCAGCGGCCTGGGCCCCTCTGGGGCCAACGTCCTGACTTTC. Protein product: CASGLGPSGANVLTF.

The chain joins TRBV4-2 to TRBJ1-2; 9 bases are shared with TRBD1. Germline lookup yields CDR1 LGHNA and CDR2 YNFKEQ. CDR3 length: 15 amino acids. V lost 4 bases, J lost 8 bases, and 11 bases stayed unmatched. The CDR3 here is CASSRGDRDKEGYTF. The DNA for the CDR3 is TGTGCCAGCAGCCGAGGGGACAGGGACAAGGAAGGCTACACCTTC.

The J gene is TRBJ2-7, the V gene TRBV20-1, with 11 nucleotides matching TRBD2. Looked up from germline, CDR1 is DFQATT and CDR2 is SNEGSKA (reference sequence). The CDR3 runs 15 residues. Trimming at V came to 3 bases and at J to 1 base, leaving 5 bases not matched to a gene. As DNA, the CDR3 is TGCAGTGCTAGTCAAGGGACTAGCGGATCCTACGAGCAGTACTTC. It yields the protein CSASQGTSGSYEQYF.

This sequence joins TRBV2 and TRBJ2-1; TRBD2 is a possible D gene (5 bases). The CDR3 loop spans 15 amino acids. Trimming removed 6 bases from V and 0 bases from J, with 12 bases in between. The V gene's germline CDR1 is SNHLY and CDR2 FYNNEI. The CDR3 protein is CASRSTTSSYNEQFF. The CDR3 region has the DNA TGTGCCAGCAGATCGACTACCTCCTCCTACAATGAGCAGTTCTTC.

V is TRBV7-2 and J is TRBJ2-1; the match to TRBD2 covers 12 bases. V lost 5 bases, J lost 2 bases, and 10 bases stayed unmatched. The CDR3 consists of 18 residues. Germline V gene sequence: CDR1 SGHTA, CDR2 FQGNSA. The CDR3 nucleotides read TGTGCCAGCAGCGCTCGACCTCTAGCGGGGGGGGCCTACAATGAGCAGTTCTTC. This codes for CASSARPLAGGAYNEQFF.

The J gene is TRBJ2-3, the V gene TRBV6-6, with D tentatively TRBD2 (5 bases). V was trimmed by 2 bases and J by 4 bases, leaving 13 bases between them. CDR1 and CDR2 from the germline V gene are MNHNY and SVGAGI (reference sequence). The CDR3 consists of 15 residues. The CDR3 DNA sequence: TGTGCCAGCAGTTACGCTAGGGAGATGGCAGATACGCAGTATTTT. It codes for CASSYAREMADTQYF.

The V and J genes are TRBV7-3 and TRBJ2-1; 7 nucleotides line up with TRBD2. CDR3 length: 16 amino acids. The J segment lost 2 bases and the V segment lost 5 bases, leaving 9 bases of the junction unmatched. Germline lookup yields CDR1 SGHTA and CDR2 FQGTGA. CDR3 bases: TGTGCCAGCAGCCTCCATACTAGCGCCCCCTACAATGAGCAGTTCTTC. It specifies CASSLHTSAPYNEQFF. The variable domain in full, with the rest retrieved from reference TRBV7-3 and TRBJ2-1, is GAGVSQTPSNKVTEKGKYVELRCDPISGHTALYWYRQSLGQGPEFLIYFQGTGAADDSGLPNDRFFAVRPEGSVSTLKIQRTERGDSAVYLCASSLHTSAPYNEQFFGPGTRLTVL.

The CDR3 reads CSARSGRSSSYEQYF. CDR3 sequence (DNA): TGCAGTGCTAGATCGGGACGCTCGAGCTCCTACGAGCAGTACTTC. This sequence joins TRBV20-1 and TRBJ2-7, with D tentatively TRBD1 or TRBD2 (5 bases each). The CDR3 totals 15 residues. The V end lost 2 bases, the J end lost 0 bases, and 14 bases lay between the germline ends. Germline CDR1 is DFQATT and CDR2 is SNEGSKA (reference sequence).

This CDR3 reads CSAERAGGASTEAFF. The CDR3 bases are TGCAGTGCAGAGCGGGCAGGGGGCGCGTCCACTGAAGCTTTCTTT. The rearrangement links TRBV20-1 to TRBJ1-1; 8 nucleotides align to TRBD1. Trimming cost V 6 bases and J 4 bases; bases outside gene matches: 13. The CDR3 extends over 15 amino acids. CDR1 is DFQATT and CDR2 is SNEGSKA in the germline V gene (reference sequence).

This chain links TRBV11-3 with TRBJ2-2; D might be TRBD2 (6 bases). This CDR3 region has 14 residues. CDR1 and CDR2 (germline): SGHNT, YENEEA. Trimming took off 0 bases at V and 5 bases at J, with 7 bases between the two ends. The CDR3 nucleotides are TGTGCCAGCAGCTTAGATGCGGGAACCGGGGAGCTGTTTTTT. It codes for CASSLDAGTGELFF.

The chain joins TRBV15 to TRBJ2-5, with D perhaps assigned TRBD1 or TRBD2 (5 bases each). Germline assignment: CDR1 LNHNV and CDR2 YYDKDF (reference sequence). The V and J ends lost 0 bases and 1 base respectively, with 18 bases between them. The CDR3 runs 18 residues. The CDR3 sequence: CATSRDLEGRRIQETQYF. As DNA, the CDR3 is TGTGCCACCAGCAGAGATCTCGAGGGGAGACGGATCCAAGAGACCCAGTACTTC.

The rearrangement joins TRBV6-6 to TRBJ2-5, with 11 nucleotides matching TRBD2. Germline CDR1 reads MNHNY; CDR2 reads SVGAGI (reference sequence). The CDR3 covers 14 residues. Trimming removed 5 bases from V and 11 bases from J; junction bases left unmatched: 10. CDR3 sequence reads: CASSGGTSGREQYF. CDR3 sequence (DNA): TGTGCCAGCAGTGGCGGGACTAGCGGACGTGAGCAGTACTTC.

V is TRBV7-2 and J is TRBJ1-5; D may be TRBD1 (6 bases). V was pared by 6 bases and J by 6 bases, with 15 bases between. Looked up from germline, CDR1 is SGHTA and CDR2 is FQGNSA. There are 14 residues in the CDR3. CDR3 in DNA: TGTGCCAGCAGTAGGGCGGGGGCTTTTCAGCCCCAGCATTTT. It specifies CASSRAGAFQPQHF.

The chain recombines TRBV29-1 with TRBJ1-2, with TRBD1 matching over 7 bases. The CDR3 contains 13 residues. Germline V gene sequence: CDR1 SQVTM, CDR2 ANQGSEA. V was pared by 4 bases and J by 1 base, with 3 bases of the junction left unmatched. CDR3 in DNA: TGCAGCGTTGGACAGGGTTTTAACTATGGCTACACCTTC. Translating gives CSVGQGFNYGYTF.

This clonotype was observed a few times. V is TRBV4-1 and J is TRBJ1-1; D not certain. V was shortened by 0 bases and J by 5 bases, with 16 bases between the two germline ends. The CDR3 totals 16 residues. Germline-derived CDR1 and CDR2 are MGHRA and YSYEKL. The CDR3 region is CASSQDIGPARTEAFF. CDR3 sequence (DNA): TGCGCCAGCAGCCAAGATATTGGCCCGGCGAGGACTGAAGCTTTCTTT.

This clonotype was seen a handful of times. This chain uses TRBV11-2 with TRBJ1-6; perhaps TRBD1 as D (6 bases). With 6 bases removed from V and 18 bases from J, the gap between germline ends came to 21 bases. The CDR3 sequence is 13 residues long. From germline, CDR1 is SGHAT and CDR2 FQNNGV. This CDR3 reads CASSPSGGLGPHF. The CDR3 DNA reads as TGTGCCAGCAGTCCCTCCGGGGGCTTAGGCCCCCACTTT.